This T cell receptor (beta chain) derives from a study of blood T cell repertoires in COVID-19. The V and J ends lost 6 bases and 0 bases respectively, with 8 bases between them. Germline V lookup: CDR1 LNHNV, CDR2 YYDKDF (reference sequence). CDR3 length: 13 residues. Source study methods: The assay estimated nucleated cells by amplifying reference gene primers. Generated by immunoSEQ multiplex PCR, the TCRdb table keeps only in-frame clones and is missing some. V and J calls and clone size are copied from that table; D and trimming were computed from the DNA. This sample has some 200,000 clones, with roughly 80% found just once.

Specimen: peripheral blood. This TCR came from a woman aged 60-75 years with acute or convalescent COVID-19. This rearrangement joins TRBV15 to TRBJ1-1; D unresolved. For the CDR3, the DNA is TGTGCCACCAGTCCGAGCATGAACACTGAAGCTTTCTTT. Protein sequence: CATSPSMNTEAFF.